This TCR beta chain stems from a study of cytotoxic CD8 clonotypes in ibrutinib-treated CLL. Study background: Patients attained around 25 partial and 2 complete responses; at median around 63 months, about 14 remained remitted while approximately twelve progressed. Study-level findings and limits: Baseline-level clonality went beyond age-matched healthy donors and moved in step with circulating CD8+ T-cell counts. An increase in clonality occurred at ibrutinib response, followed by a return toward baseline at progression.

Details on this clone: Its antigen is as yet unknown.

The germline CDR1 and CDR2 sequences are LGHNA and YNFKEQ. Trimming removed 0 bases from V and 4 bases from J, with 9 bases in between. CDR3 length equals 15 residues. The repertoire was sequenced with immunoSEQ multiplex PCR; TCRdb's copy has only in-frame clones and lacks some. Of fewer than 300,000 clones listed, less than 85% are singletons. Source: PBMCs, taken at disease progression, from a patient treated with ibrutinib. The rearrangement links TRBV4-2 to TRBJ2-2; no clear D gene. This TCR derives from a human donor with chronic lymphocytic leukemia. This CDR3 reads CASSQEPTSTGELFF. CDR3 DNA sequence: TGTGCCAGCAGCCAAGAACCTACCTCCACCGGGGAGCTGTTTTTT.